The present T cell receptor beta chain was sequenced within a study of neurological immune-mediated disorders. This clonotype was counted a few times. Given a much more abundant clone one base away, this may be a read error. The CDR3 extends over 14 amino acids. Trimming took off 8 bases at V and 6 bases at J, with 17 bases between the two ends. The germline V gene has CDR1 SNHLY and CDR2 FYNNEI. As for the cDNA, it was generated by 5'RACE with 10-nucleotide random UMIs. Every sequencing run produced over 160 million TCR-beta sequences that came from 15-18 subjects. MiXCR was run by TCRdb on the 5' RACE reads, yielding one entry per CDR3 protein. Here the sample spans 50,000 or so distinct CDR3 sequences, about a tenth being singletons.

The V call is TRBV2, the J call TRBJ1-5; D call uncertain. The specimen was PBMCs. This receptor was obtained from a woman aged 40 to 50 with HTLV-1-associated myelopathy (HAM/TSP). The CDR3 sequence is CASSRAGGSQPQHF. CDR3 bases: TGTGCCAGCTCGAGGGCGGGTGGCAGTCAGCCCCAGCATTTT.